One and the same sample provided the 30 T cell receptor beta chains below, sequenced in a study of cytomegalovirus exposure and HLA in healthy donors. The PCR made use of 60 Vbeta and 13 Jbeta primers. Repertoires were generated with immunoSEQ multiplex PCR, while TCRdb's copy carries only in-frame clones and drops some. The sample lists 140,000 to 150,000 clones, about 83% occurring once. Material: PBMCs. The receptor source for this set is a man aged 35 to 55 in good health and CMV-seropositive.

This clone has only one observation. V usage is TRBV4-1 and J usage is TRBJ2-7, with TRBD1 matching over 7 bases. This CDR3 has 14 amino acids. Germline V gene lookup returns CDR1 MGHRA and CDR2 YSYEKL. The junction had 6 bases not matched to a gene; V was cut back by 4 bases and J by 3 bases. For the CDR3, the DNA is TGCGCCAGCAGCCTAAACAGGGGCGACTACGAGCAGTACTTC. Translating it yields CASSLNRGDYEQYF.

Comment on this clone: Mismatch with germline at one junction end may stem from a read error. The chain has TRBV5-4 and TRBJ2-4; perhaps TRBD1 as D (5 bases). CDR1 is SGHNT and CDR2 is YYREEE in the germline V gene (reference sequence). This CDR3 contains 13 residues. CDR3 in DNA: TGTGCCAGCAGCTTACAGGCCAAAAACAGTCAGTACTTC. Translated: CASSLQAKNSQYF.

A word on this clone: Because the CDR3's place on the DNA is in doubt, the DNA is left out and the CDR3 is given as listed by TCRdb. The rearrangement uses TRBV7-9 and TRBJ2-3; TRBD2 reflects the table's D call only, with no check against the DNA. The CDR3 spans 14 amino acids, including both terminal residues. Germline values: CDR1 SEHNR, CDR2 FQNEAQ (reference sequence). The CDR3 protein is CASGRDSTPDTQYF.

The chain has TRBV11-2 and TRBJ2-1; 10 bases are shared with TRBD2. J was trimmed by 4 bases and V by 6 bases; bases with no gene match: 3. CDR1 SGHAT and CDR2 FQNNGV come from the germline V gene. CDR3 size: 14 residues. DNA of the CDR3: TGTGCCAGCAGACTAGCGGGGCTTTACAATGAGCAGTTCTTC. It encodes CASRLAGLYNEQFF.

The chain combines TRBV6-4 with TRBJ2-3; 12 bases are shared with TRBD2. Germline CDR1 reads MRHNA; CDR2 reads SNTAGT. V was pared by 4 bases and J by 5 bases, with 1 base of the junction left unmatched. This CDR3 has 14 residues. The CDR3 DNA reads as TGTGCCAGCAGTGGGGGACTAGCGGGAGATACGCAGTATTTT. It codes for CASSGGLAGDTQYF.

The rearrangement uses TRBV6-6 and TRBJ2-7; D uncertain. Germline V gene lookup returns CDR1 MNHNY and CDR2 SVGAGI (reference sequence). The ends were cut back, 6 bases at V and 0 bases at J, with 6 bases in the middle. The CDR3 is made up of 12 amino acids. The CDR3 nucleotides are TGTGCCAGCAGCCTCAGCTCCTACGAGCAGTACTTC. This translates into CASSLSSYEQYF.

This clone was detected only a few times. The chain is built from TRBV19 and TRBJ2-3; no definite D call. V dropped 5 bases and J dropped 3 bases, with 15 bases sitting between them. The germline gives CDR1 LNHDA, CDR2 SQIVND (reference sequence). CDR3 length: 15 amino acids. In DNA form, the CDR3 reads TGTGCCAGTAGTCCCGGCGTATCTAGGACAGATACGCAGTATTTT. Its protein product is CASSPGVSRTDTQYF.

This rearrangement joins TRBV6-1 to TRBJ2-3, with 9 nucleotides matching TRBD2. The CDR3 length is 15 residues. V shed 4 bases and J 3 bases; nucleotides not matched to a gene: 5. Germline V CDR1 and CDR2: MNHNS, SASEGT. CDR3 in amino acids: CASSASGKGTDTQYF. As DNA, the CDR3 is TGTGCCAGCAGTGCTAGCGGGAAAGGGACAGATACGCAGTATTTT.

For the CDR3, the DNA is TGTGCCAGCAGCGGGGCCGCCCGGCCTCAAGAGACCCAGTACTTC. As protein: CASSGAARPQETQYF. The chain recombines TRBV5-6 with TRBJ2-5; tentative D call: TRBD1 (5 bases). The germline gives CDR1 SGHDT, CDR2 YYEEEE. V lost 4 bases to trimming and J lost 2 bases, with 15 bases between them. The CDR3 sequence is 15 residues long.

The chain employs TRBV4-1 and TRBJ2-3; TRBD2 matches at 7 bases. Looked up from germline, CDR1 is MGHRA and CDR2 is YSYEKL. J lost 2 bases, V lost 0 bases, and 5 bases had no gene match. The CDR3 has 16 residues. This CDR3 is CASSQDHGTITDTQYF. In DNA form, the CDR3 reads TGCGCCAGCAGCCAAGATCACGGGACTATCACAGATACGCAGTATTTT.

The V call is TRBV19, the J call TRBJ1-2; maybe TRBD1 (5 bases). Trimming pared 9 bases from V and 4 bases from J, leaving 18 bases between. Germline assignment: CDR1 LNHDA and CDR2 SQIVND (reference sequence). CDR3 size: 14 residues. The CDR3 region has the DNA TGTGCCAGCAGTCCCCCGGACATGGGCTATGGCTACACCTTC. Its translation is CASSPPDMGYGYTF.

This chain connects TRBV6-5 to TRBJ1-3; D gene uncertain. The CDR3 is 13 residues long. Germline V gene data show CDR1 as MNHEY and CDR2 as SVGAGI. V was clipped by 5 bases and J by 4 bases, with 9 bases between them. CDR3 bases: TGTGCCAGCAGTCAATTGCGCGGAAACACCATATATTTT. Amino acid sequence: CASSQLRGNTIYF.

V gene TRBV19 combines with J gene TRBJ2-5; TRBD1 matches at 9 bases. The end of the DNA aligns better with TRBJ2-7, so the J call may be wrong. The CDR3 sequence is 14 residues long. CDR1 LNHDA and CDR2 SQIVND come from the germline V gene (reference sequence). The CDR3 is CASSWGQGFNEQYF. The CDR3 DNA reads as TGTGCCAGTAGCTGGGGACAGGGCTTCAACGAGCAGTACTTC.

This rearrangement joins TRBV2 to TRBJ2-5; no firm D call. Trimming pared 8 bases from V and 5 bases from J, leaving 15 bases between. The CDR3 totals 13 residues. CDR1 is SNHLY and CDR2 is FYNNEI in the germline V gene. In DNA, the CDR3 is TGTGCCAGCTGTGGGCTCGAGAGGGAGACCCAGTACTTC. Translation: CASCGLERETQYF.

This chain links TRBV5-1 with TRBJ1-5, with 7 bases fitting TRBD1. Germline V gene data show CDR1 as SGHRS and CDR2 as YFSETQ. The CDR3 spans 14 residues. The J segment lost 5 bases and the V segment lost 4 bases, leaving 6 bases of the junction unmatched. The CDR3 DNA sequence: TGCGCCAGCAGCGCCGGGACAGAGGATCAGCCCCAGCATTTT. Translation gives CASSAGTEDQPQHF.

The chain has TRBV28 and TRBJ1-2; no reliable D call. Germline assignment: CDR1 MDHEN and CDR2 SYDVKM. The CDR3 sequence is 12 residues long. Deletions cut 2 bases from V and 8 bases from J, with 9 bases between. The CDR3 region has the DNA TGTGCCAGCAGTTTACAGGCGGGCGGCTACACCTTC. Amino acids: CASSLQAGGYTF.

This clone occurred a few times. The chain uses TRBV30 and TRBJ2-3; D gene uncertain. V was cut by 1 base and J by 3 bases, with 5 bases left in between. Germline CDR1 reads GTSNPN; CDR2 reads SVGIG (reference sequence). This CDR3 comprises 12 residues. CDR3 loop: CAWSGLTDTQYF. Here the CDR3 DNA reads TGTGCCTGGAGTGGACTGACAGATACGCAGTATTTT.

The rearrangement links TRBV6-1 to TRBJ2-3, with D tentatively TRBD2 (6 bases). This CDR3 has 13 amino acids. Germline V gene data show CDR1 as MNHNS and CDR2 as SASEGT. Trimming left V 6 bases short and J 3 bases short, with 10 bases between. The DNA for the CDR3 is TGTGCCAGCAGAGTGGGGGGTACAGATACGCAGTATTTT. Translation gives CASRVGGTDTQYF.

This chain links TRBV7-2 with TRBJ2-5; 7 nucleotides agree with TRBD1. Germline loops: CDR1 SGHTA, CDR2 FQGNSA. V was pared by 5 bases and J by 6 bases, with 6 bases of the junction left unmatched. The CDR3 has 13 residues. This CDR3 reads CASSRDRDKTQYF. The CDR3, as DNA: TGTGCCAGCAGCCGAGACAGGGACAAGACCCAGTACTTC.

This chain uses TRBV5-6 with TRBJ2-7, with D hard to call. CDR3 size: 13 residues. The V gene lost 6 bases and the J gene lost 2 bases, with 12 bases spanning the gap. Germline CDR1 is SGHDT and CDR2 is YYEEEE. Here the CDR3 DNA reads TGTGCCAGCAACTCTGGCGGAGCCTACGAGCAGTACTTC. Translating gives CASNSGGAYEQYF.

This clone was seen a handful of times. This chain joins TRBV5-6 and TRBJ1-4; 7 bases are shared with TRBD1. Germline V gene data show CDR1 as SGHDT and CDR2 as YYEEEE. The ends lost 4 bases at V and 14 bases at J; junction bases unmatched: 17. This CDR3 region has 15 residues. CDR3 nucleotides: TGTGCCAGCAGCCTTTTCGGGACAGAGACGATGAACCTGTTTTTT. It translates to CASSLFGTETMNLFF. Variable domain in full (rest from reference TRBV5-6 and TRBJ1-4): DAGVTQSPTHLIKTRGQQVTLRCSPKSGHDTVSWYQQALGQGPQFIFQYYEEEERQRGNFPDRFSGHQFPNYSSELNVNALLLGDSALYLCASSLFGTETMNLFFGSGTQLSVL.

The gene calls are TRBV6-5 and TRBJ1-1; 7 bases match TRBD1. This CDR3 has 14 amino acids. In germline, CDR1 is MNHEY, CDR2 SVGAGI. V gave up 5 bases and J gave up 1 base; unmatched junction bases: 4. The CDR3 protein is CASSKGTANTEAFF. CDR3 DNA sequence: TGTGCCAGCAGTAAGGGGACAGCGAACACTGAAGCTTTCTTT.

The CDR3 DNA reads as TGTGCCAGCAGCTTGATAGCGGCAGGGCGAGAGACCCAGTACTTC. This gives the protein CASSLIAAGRETQYF. J is TRBJ2-5 and V is TRBV5-6; D might be TRBD2 (6 bases). This CDR3 contains 15 residues. CDR1 and CDR2 (germline): SGHDT, YYEEEE. The V gene lost 1 base and the J gene lost 4 bases, with 14 bases spanning the gap.

The chain couples TRBV5-1 to TRBJ2-1, with a tentative D call TRBD2 (6 bases). The V end lost 1 base, the J end lost 0 bases, and 11 bases lay between the germline ends. Germline V lookup: CDR1 SGHRS, CDR2 YFSETQ. This CDR3 is 16 amino acids long. Here the CDR3 reads CASSLMTRDSYNEQFF. CDR3 sequence (DNA): TGCGCCAGCAGCTTGATGACTAGAGACTCCTACAATGAGCAGTTCTTC.

This clone was counted a single time. The chain has TRBV11-3 and TRBJ2-2, with 11 positions matching TRBD2. V lost 2 bases and J lost 6; bases outside the gene matches: 8. CDR3 length: 17 amino acids. CDR1 is SGHNT, CDR2 YENEEA, per germline. CDR3 sequence reads: CASSLNSLAGGSGELFF. In nucleotides, the CDR3 is TGTGCCAGCAGCTTAAACTCCCTAGCGGGAGGATCCGGGGAGCTGTTTTTT. The variable domain in full, with the rest retrieved from reference TRBV11-3 and TRBJ2-2, is EAGVVQSPRYKIIEKKQPVAFWCNPISGHNTLYWYLQNLGQGPELLIRYENEEAVDDSQLPKDRFSAERLKGVDSTLKIQPAELGDSAVYLCASSLNSLAGGSGELFFGEGSRLTVL.

Comment on this clone: Germline is not matched at one junction end, which may reflect a read error. The DNA for the CDR3 is TGTGCCAGCAGCGTAGGGTTCTCTGGGGCCAACGGCCTGACTTTC. Protein product: CASSVGFSGANGLTF. The V call is TRBV9, the J call TRBJ2-6; D is perhaps TRBD1 (5 bases). Germline loops: CDR1 SGDLS, CDR2 YYNGEE. There are 15 residues in the CDR3.

The V gene is TRBV29-1, the J gene TRBJ2-1; 9 bases are shared with TRBD2. This CDR3 spans 14 amino acids. In germline, CDR1 is SQVTM, CDR2 ANQGSEA. V dropped 5 bases and J dropped 1; count of bases not matched to a gene: 3. The CDR3 here is CSVPAGGSYNEQFF. The CDR3 region has the DNA TGCAGCGTTCCAGCGGGAGGATCCTACAATGAGCAGTTCTTC.

The CDR3 is CASRTTGGTEQFF. The CDR3 DNA is TGTGCCAGTAGGACTACAGGGGGCACTGAGCAGTTCTTC. The chain couples TRBV19 to TRBJ2-1; 9 nucleotides match TRBD1. The CDR3 length is 13 residues. CDR1 is LNHDA, CDR2 SQIVND, per germline (reference sequence). J was trimmed by 9 bases and V by 6 bases; bases with no gene match: 6.

This clone came up once. V and J are TRBV5-1 and TRBJ2-1; TRBD2 aligns across 7 bases. The CDR3 has 16 residues. V gave up 1 base and J gave up 5 bases; unmatched junction bases: 9. The germline V gene has CDR1 SGHRS and CDR2 YFSETQ. The CDR3 loop reads CASSLIAGVMNNEQFF. The CDR3 coding sequence is TGCGCCAGCAGCTTGATCGCGGGAGTTATGAACAATGAGCAGTTCTTC.

The V gene is TRBV6-5, the J gene TRBJ2-5; 10 nucleotides match TRBD2. The DNA end favors TRBJ2-7, so the J call may be wrong. CDR3 length equals 15 residues. Germline V gene data show CDR1 as MNHEY and CDR2 as SVGAGI. The CDR3 protein is CASSYTSGTTYEQYF. The CDR3, as DNA: TGTGCCAGCAGTTACACTAGCGGGACGACATACGAGCAGTACTTC.